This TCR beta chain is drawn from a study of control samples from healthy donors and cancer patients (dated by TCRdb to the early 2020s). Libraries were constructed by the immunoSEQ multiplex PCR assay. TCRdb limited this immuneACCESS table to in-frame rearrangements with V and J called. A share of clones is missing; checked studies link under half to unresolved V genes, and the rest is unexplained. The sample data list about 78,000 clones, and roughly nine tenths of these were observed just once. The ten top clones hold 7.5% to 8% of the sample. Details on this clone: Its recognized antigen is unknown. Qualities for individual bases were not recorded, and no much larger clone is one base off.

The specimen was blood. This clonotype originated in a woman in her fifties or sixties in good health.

The DNA sequence is as follows: TGCAGCGTTCCTAGTCTTAGCTCCCGCACTGAAGCTTTCTTT. This codes for CSVPSLSSRTEAFF. The rearrangement joined TRBV29-1 to TRBJ1-1; there is no confident call for the D gene. CDR1 and CDR2, looked up from the germline V gene, are SQVTM and ANQGSEA. V and J lose 5 bases and 4 bases, and a span of 17 bases separates them. Including cysteine and phenylalanine, the CDR3 has 14 amino acids. The only DNA kept is the CDR3, 42 bases in frame from the first base.